This note documents a single T cell receptor (beta chain) sequence. Repertoires were generated with immunoSEQ multiplex PCR, while TCRdb's copy carries only in-frame clones and drops some. The data contain around 1.6 million clones, around 98% of them singletons. This sample was taken from a study of shared clonotypes between healthy human individuals. CDR3 length: 14 residues. The germline V gene has CDR1 SGHRS and CDR2 YFSETQ. J gave up 6 bases and V 2 bases, and 4 bases lay outside the gene matches. What was sequenced was naive CD4+ T cells sorted from blood. Stated subset: CD45RA+ positively selected. This chain uses TRBV5-1 with TRBJ2-5; 10 bases match TRBD2. The TCR comes from a man younger than 40 in good health. CDR3 bases: TGCGCCAGCAGCTTAGGGACTAGCGAAAAGACCCAGTACTTC. Its protein product is CASSLGTSEKTQYF.